A single count supports the clone carrying this T cell receptor (beta chain). cDNA came from approximately 0.5 to 1 ug RNA primed by random hexamers. In TCRdb, the immunoSEQ multiplex PCR reads were re-called with MiXCR into one record per CDR3 protein. The data show 170,000 or so distinct CDR3 sequences, around 94% seen once. These data originate in a study of CD8 T cells in Susac syndrome. The length of the CDR3 is 14 residues. CDR1 is SGHTA, CDR2 FQGNSA, per germline. Trimming took 4 bases from V and 6 from J, leaving 14 bases between them. This sequence joins TRBV7-2 and TRBJ2-3; D gene unclear. The origin of this receptor is a human donor with Susac syndrome. The sample taken for sequencing was CD4+ T cells from PBMCs. The CDR3 here is CASSWADLGDTQYF. CDR3 nucleotide sequence: TGTGCCAGCAGCTGGGCCGACCTCGGGGATACGCAGTATTTT.